Shown below are 21 T cell receptor beta chains from a single sample sequenced in a study of blood T cell repertoires in COVID-19. TCRdb's table, derived via immunoSEQ multiplex PCR, lists solely in-frame clones and lacks some. The table lists about 73,000 clones, over 70% of them singletons. Sample: peripheral blood. The receptors stem from a man older than 75 with active or convalescent COVID-19.

In this sample, this clone turned up a few times. This sequence joins TRBV2 and TRBJ2-7, with D possibly matching TRBD2 (10 bases). Per the germline V gene, CDR1 is SNHLY and CDR2 is FYNNEI. The CDR3 is 18 residues long. Trimming left V 6 bases short and J 6 bases short, with 30 bases between. The CDR3 region is CASRGTGYGTSVLGEQYF. CDR3 DNA: TGTGCCAGCAGAGGGACAGGGTATGGGACTAGCGTACTCGGCGAGCAGTACTTC.

Written as DNA, the CDR3 is TGTGCCAGCAGCTTAGACGGGGATGGCTACACCTTC. Translated: CASSLDGDGYTF. The gene calls are TRBV7-9 and TRBJ1-2; D is unresolved. The length of the CDR3 is 12 residues. Between the trimmed V and J ends, which lost 1 base and 6 bases, there was a span of 6 bases. Germline V gene lookup returns CDR1 SEHNR and CDR2 FQNEAQ (reference sequence).

The rearrangement uses TRBV5-1 and TRBJ1-5; 7 bases are a match to TRBD1. The V segment lost 5 bases and the J segment 3 bases; nucleotides outside the gene matches: 8. The length of the CDR3 is 15 residues. Germline CDR1 is SGHRS and CDR2 is YFSETQ. The DNA of the CDR3 is TGCGCCAGCAGACAGGGGACAGAATCCAATCAGCCCCAGCATTTT. It codes for CASRQGTESNQPQHF.

The chain employs TRBV6-5 and TRBJ1-5; maybe TRBD1 (5 bases). V was pared by 5 bases and J by 7 bases, with 15 bases between. Germline values: CDR1 MNHEY, CDR2 SVGAGI. The CDR3 runs to 14 residues. This chain's CDR3 is CASSMQGVTQPQHF. As DNA, the CDR3 is TGTGCCAGCAGTATGCAGGGTGTAACGCAGCCCCAGCATTTT.

This rearrangement joins TRBV2 to TRBJ1-6, with 8 bases matching TRBD1. CDR1 is SNHLY, CDR2 FYNNEI, per germline. The CDR3 extends over 14 amino acids. V lost 4 bases and J lost 7; bases outside the gene matches: 3. CDR3 loop: CASSGTGPNSPLHF. The DNA for the CDR3 is TGTGCCAGCAGTGGGACAGGGCCCAATTCACCCCTCCACTTT.

The chain recombines TRBV7-2 with TRBJ2-2, with 8 bases aligning to TRBD2. The CDR3 totals 15 residues. V lost 5 bases to trimming and J lost 8 bases; unmatched junction nucleotides: 10. CDR1 and CDR2 (germline): SGHTA, FQGNSA. CDR3 coding DNA: TGTGCCAGCAGCGGCCCCGCAGCGGGAGCAGGGGAGCTGTTTTTT. Encoded protein: CASSGPAAGAGELFF.

This chain uses TRBV18 with TRBJ1-2; a possible D gene is TRBD1 (6 bases). Trimming stripped 3 bases from V and 6 bases from J, with 17 bases between. The CDR3 has 15 amino acids. Germline CDR1 and CDR2: KGHSH and LQKENI. The CDR3 reads CASSPLQGPQDGYTF. The CDR3 DNA reads TGTGCCAGCTCACCTCTACAGGGCCCCCAGGATGGCTACACCTTC. The whole variable domain, remainder taken from reference TRBV18 and TRBJ1-2, is NAGVMQNPRHLVRRRGQEARLRCSPMKGHSHVYWYRQLPEEGLKFMVYLQKENIIDESGMPKERFSAEFPKEGPSILRIQQVVRGDSAAYFCASSPLQGPQDGYTFGSGTRLTVV.

This clone came up a few times. V and J are TRBV11-1 and TRBJ2-1, with 13 bases fitting TRBD2. V lost 5 bases and J lost 9; bases outside the gene matches: 10. Germline CDR1 SGHAT, CDR2 FQDESV (reference sequence). This CDR3 region has 16 residues. The CDR3 coding sequence is TGTGCCAGCAGCCCTTTACTAGCGGGGGGGCCTGGTGAGCAGTTCTTC. Residues: CASSPLLAGGPGEQFF.

The chain has TRBV2 and TRBJ1-4; 10 positions match TRBD1. The CDR3 has 15 residues. Trimming at V came to 5 bases and at J to 6 bases, leaving 6 bases not matched to a gene. Germline loops: CDR1 SNHLY, CDR2 FYNNEI. This CDR3 reads CASSWTGTGDEKLFF. The CDR3 nucleotides read TGTGCCAGCAGTTGGACCGGGACAGGGGATGAAAAACTGTTTTTT.

V usage is TRBV6-1 and J usage is TRBJ1-2; TRBD1 agrees at 8 bases. V trimming: 0 bases; J trimming: 4 bases; junction bases outside the gene matches: 7. The CDR3 contains 16 residues. The V gene's germline CDR1 is MNHNS and CDR2 SASEGT. The CDR3 DNA sequence: TGTGCCAGCAGTGAAGCGGGGCCAGGGGGCCCCTATGGCTACACCTTC. Its protein is CASSEAGPGGPYGYTF.

The chain carries TRBV3-1 (or the pseudogene TRBV3-2) and TRBJ2-7; 13 positions agree with TRBD2. The trim removed 1 base at V and 2 bases at J, leaving 2 bases unmatched. Germline V lookup: CDR1 LGHDT, CDR2 YNNKEL (reference sequence). There are 16 residues in the CDR3. DNA of the CDR3: TGTGCCAGCAGCCAAGGACTAGCGGGGGGCCCCTACGAGCAGTACTTC. Its protein is CASSQGLAGGPYEQYF.

CDR3 loop: CASSARPADTQYF. The CDR3 DNA follows: TGTGCCAGCAGCGCCCGGCCAGCGGATACGCAGTATTTT. This chain joins TRBV21-1 and TRBJ2-3; TRBD2, the D gene given by the table, was not confirmed from the DNA. TRBV21-1 is a pseudogene locus. The CDR3 extends over 13 amino acids.

The V gene is TRBV10-3, the J gene TRBJ2-7; the match to TRBD1 covers 7 bases. The CDR3 consists of 13 residues. Trimming cost V 4 bases and J 4 bases; bases outside gene matches: 4. Germline CDR1 is ENHRY and CDR2 is SYGVKD. CDR3 loop: CAISVQGWYEQYF. The DNA of the CDR3 is TGTGCCATCAGTGTACAGGGGTGGTACGAGCAGTACTTC.

The rearrangement links TRBV28 to TRBJ1-5, with D perhaps matching TRBD1 (5 bases). The CDR3 consists of 14 residues. The ends were cut back, 5 bases at V and 8 bases at J, with 16 bases in the middle. The germline V gene encodes CDR1 MDHEN and CDR2 SYDVKM. The chain's CDR3 is CASSPRAAAKPQHF. The CDR3 region has the DNA TGTGCCAGCAGTCCCAGGGCAGCCGCAAAGCCCCAGCATTTT. The whole variable domain, remainder taken from reference TRBV28 and TRBJ1-5, is DVKVTQSSRYLVKRTGEKVFLECVQDMDHENMFWYRQDPGLGLRLIYFSYDVKMKEKGDIPEGYSVSREKKERFSLILESASTNQTSMYLCASSPRAAAKPQHFGDGTRLSIL.

This sequence joins TRBV18 and TRBJ1-5, with TRBD1 matching 9 bases. The CDR3 is made up of 13 amino acids. From germline, CDR1 is KGHSH and CDR2 LQKENI. The ends lost 5 bases at V and 7 bases at J; junction bases unmatched: 3. In DNA, the CDR3 is TGTGCCAGCTCAGGGACAGGGAGACAGCCCCAGCATTTT. It codes for CASSGTGRQPQHF.

The chain uses TRBV5-1 and TRBJ2-5, with 11 bases matching TRBD2. CDR3 length equals 15 residues. The J segment lost 8 bases and the V segment lost 5 bases, leaving 11 bases of the junction unmatched. Germline V lookup: CDR1 SGHRS, CDR2 YFSETQ. The CDR3 loop reads CASSFTSGSRQTQYF. For the CDR3, the DNA is TGCGCCAGCAGTTTCACTAGCGGGAGCAGGCAAACCCAGTACTTC.

V usage is TRBV5-5 and J usage is TRBJ1-5; 7 nucleotides match TRBD1. Germline loops: CDR1 SGHKS, CDR2 YYEKEE (reference sequence). The V and J ends lost 1 base and 6 bases, in that order; junction bases with no gene match: 4. CDR3 size: 14 residues. The CDR3 nucleotides are TGTGCCAGCAGCTTGTTGCCAGGGGGTCAGCCCCAGCATTTT. Translation: CASSLLPGGQPQHF.

The chain employs TRBV11-2 and TRBJ2-7; a possible D gene is TRBD1 (6 bases). There are 14 residues in the CDR3. CDR1 SGHAT and CDR2 FQNNGV come from the germline V gene. The V end lost 4 bases, the J end lost 4 bases, and 14 bases lay between the germline ends. The CDR3: CASSSAGQLYEQYF. The CDR3 DNA follows: TGTGCCAGCAGCTCGGCCGGACAGCTTTACGAGCAGTACTTC.

The CDR3 sequence is CASSLGLLANYGYTF. The CDR3, as DNA: TGCGCCAGCAGCTTGGGACTTTTAGCTAACTATGGCTACACCTTC. This rearrangement joins TRBV5-1 to TRBJ1-2; no reliable D call. V was shortened by 0 bases and J by 0 bases, with 9 bases between the two germline ends. CDR3 length equals 15 residues. Per germline, CDR1 SGHRS and CDR2 YFSETQ.

This chain connects TRBV7-2 to TRBJ1-5, with 9 bases that match TRBD1. Germline loops: CDR1 SGHTA, CDR2 FQGNSA. With 5 bases clipped from V and 2 bases from J, the junction kept 4 bases outside the gene matches. The CDR3 totals 15 residues. In DNA, the CDR3 is TGTGCCAGCAGCAACAGGGGGCTGGGCAATCAGCCCCAGCATTTT. Amino acid sequence: CASSNRGLGNQPQHF.

This chain joins TRBV28 and TRBJ2-7; tentative D call: TRBD1 (5 bases). CDR1 and CDR2 from the germline V gene are MDHEN and SYDVKM. V gave up 3 bases and J gave up 3 bases, with 18 bases separating them. The CDR3 runs 16 residues. CDR3 sequence: CASSLSKGALGYEQYF. In DNA, the CDR3 is TGTGCCAGCAGTTTGTCCAAAGGGGCCCTCGGCTACGAGCAGTACTTC.